This paragraph reports one T cell receptor (beta chain). Its cognate antigen is unknown. The PCR made use of 60 Vbeta and 13 Jbeta primers. Repertoires were generated with immunoSEQ multiplex PCR, while TCRdb's copy carries only in-frame clones and drops some. The profile shows about 150,000 clones, 75% to 80% of them singletons. These data come from a study of cytomegalovirus exposure and HLA in healthy donors. Study as a whole: Ancestry clustering placed about 80% of 350 to 500 genotyped donors in the Caucasian-associated cluster.

Whole-study findings and limits: The authors considered a cluster of highly shared sequence variants likely to be a sequencing artifact.

Sequencing was carried out using PBMCs. The TCR originated in a man aged 25 to 45 in good health and CMV-seronegative.

The CDR3 reads CASSFSGRGGPGELFF. For the CDR3, the DNA is TGTGCCAGCAGTTTTTCGGGAAGGGGAGGACCCGGGGAGCTGTTTTTT. The J gene is TRBJ2-2, the V gene TRBV28; possible D gene TRBD2, 6 bases. The CDR3 contains 16 residues. V was clipped by 3 bases and J by 6 bases, with 17 bases between them. Germline CDR1 and CDR2: MDHEN and SYDVKM.